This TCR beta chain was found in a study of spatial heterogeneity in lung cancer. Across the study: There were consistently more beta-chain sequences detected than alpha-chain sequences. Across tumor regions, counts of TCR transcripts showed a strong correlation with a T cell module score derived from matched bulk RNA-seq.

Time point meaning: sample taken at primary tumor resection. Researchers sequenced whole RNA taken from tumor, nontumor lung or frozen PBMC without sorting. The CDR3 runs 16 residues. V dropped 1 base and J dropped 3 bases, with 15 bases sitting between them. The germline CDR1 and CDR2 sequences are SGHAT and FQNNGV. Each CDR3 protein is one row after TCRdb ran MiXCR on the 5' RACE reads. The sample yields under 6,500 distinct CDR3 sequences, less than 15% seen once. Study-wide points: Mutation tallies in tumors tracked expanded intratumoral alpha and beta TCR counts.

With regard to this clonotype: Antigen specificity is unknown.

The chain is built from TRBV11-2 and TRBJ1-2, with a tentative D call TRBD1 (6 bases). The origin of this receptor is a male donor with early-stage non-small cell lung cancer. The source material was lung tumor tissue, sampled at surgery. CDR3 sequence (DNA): TGTGCCAGCAGCTTAGGAGGACCAAGGGGGTACTATGGCTACACCTTC. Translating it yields CASSLGGPRGYYGYTF.